Below, one T cell receptor beta chain is given with its context. Its target is unknown. These data are taken from a study of T cells after yellow fever vaccination. Overall study findings and caveats: Re-detected after boosting: most primary clones, 96% of CD4 and 88% of CD8.

Germline loops: CDR1 MNHEY, CDR2 SVGAGI. This CDR3 region has 16 residues. V lost 4 bases, J lost 3 bases, and 4 bases stayed unmatched. TCRdb analysed the 5' RACE reads with MiXCR anew, one entry per CDR3 protein. The sample contains nearly 550,000 distinct CDR3 sequences, roughly a fifth of which appear only once. This specimen was PBMCs, taken 15 days after the yellow fever booster vaccination. The rearrangement uses TRBV6-5 and TRBJ2-7; 15 bases align to TRBD2. The TCR originated in a man younger than 40 who received the YFV17D yellow fever vaccine. The CDR3 here is CASSSGTSGRFYEQYF. CDR3 coding DNA: TGTGCCAGCAGTTCCGGGACTAGCGGGAGGTTCTACGAGCAGTACTTC.